These 25 T cell receptor beta chains originate from one sample sequenced in a study of identical twins. Each CDR3 protein gets one entry after TCRdb re-called the 5' RACE reads with MiXCR. Of 250,000 to 350,000 distinct CDR3 sequences detected, 7.5% to 9.5% appear once; the ten largest clones hold roughly 6.4%. Separately, the same data were catalogued under a study of yellow fever vaccine responses in identical twins.

The sequenced sample consisted of CD8+ T cells sorted from blood. Receptors originate from a woman between 18 and 30 years old in good health.

This clonotype was counted a few times. The chain joins TRBV11-2 to TRBJ2-7; tentative D call: TRBD2 (7 bases). The CDR3 extends over 14 amino acids. Germline V gives CDR1 SGHAT, CDR2 FQNNGV. Trimming left V 3 bases short and J 4 bases short, with 13 bases between. CDR3 DNA: TGTGCCAGCAGCTTCGGGGGGCGAGGGTACGAGCAGTACTTC. It yields the protein CASSFGGRGYEQYF.

As to this clonotype: The junction departs from the called germline gene at one end, perhaps through a read error. The rearrangement links TRBV14 to TRBJ2-1; 9 bases fit TRBD2. Germline V gene lookup returns CDR1 SGHDN and CDR2 FVKESK. The CDR3 is made up of 18 amino acids. CDR3 nucleotides: TGTGCCAGCAGCCAAGAGGCTAGCGGGAACCCTCCCTACAATGTGCAGTTCTTC. It is translated as CASSQEASGNPPYNVQFF.

This clonotype was found many times. The gene calls are TRBV15 and TRBJ2-7; D not certain. The CDR3 contains 14 residues. Per the germline V gene, CDR1 is LNHNV and CDR2 is YYDKDF (reference sequence). Trimming pared 1 base from V and 4 bases from J, leaving 11 bases between. Here the CDR3 reads CATSRGSSKYEQYF. The CDR3 nucleotides are TGTGCCACCAGCAGAGGTTCGAGCAAATACGAGCAGTACTTC.

The chain uses TRBV5-1 and TRBJ1-1; the D is unclear. The CDR3 spans 15 residues. Per germline, CDR1 SGHRS and CDR2 YFSETQ. The germline V and J ends were trimmed by 4 bases and 0 bases, with 13 bases remaining between them. In nucleotides, the CDR3 is TGCGCCAGCAGCCCCCCGGGGAATATGAACACTGAAGCTTTCTTT. This gives the protein CASSPPGNMNTEAFF.

This clonotype showed up just a few times. The CDR3 bases are TGTGCCAGCAGCCAAGATGGTGGACTCTTCTACGAGCAGTACTTC. It specifies CASSQDGGLFYEQYF. The chain couples TRBV3-1 to TRBJ2-7, with a tentative D call TRBD2 (5 bases). Germline V CDR1 and CDR2: LGHDT, YNNKEL (reference sequence). The CDR3 has 15 residues. Trimming cost V 0 bases and J 3 bases, with 12 bases left between them.

V and J are TRBV27 and TRBJ2-7; 9 positions agree with TRBD2. The CDR3 is 15 amino acids. V lost 5 bases, J lost 4 bases, and 9 bases stayed unmatched. Germline-derived CDR1 and CDR2 are MNHEY and SMNVEV (reference sequence). CDR3 sequence reads: CASSQYSGSGYEQYF. CDR3 nucleotide sequence: TGTGCCAGCAGTCAATATAGCGGGAGCGGGTACGAGCAGTACTTC.

This clonotype has just a few counts. The rearrangement uses TRBV28 and TRBJ2-7; 8 bases fit TRBD2. The trim removed 3 bases at V and 0 bases at J, leaving 4 bases unmatched. The CDR3 is 15 residues long. The germline gives CDR1 MDHEN, CDR2 SYDVKM. For the CDR3, the DNA is TGTGCCAGCAGTTTTCGGGGGGGGAGCTCCTACGAGCAGTACTTC. Amino acids: CASSFRGGSSYEQYF.

This clonotype was observed many times. The chain combines TRBV6-2 or TRBV6-3 with TRBJ2-7; 7 nucleotides align to TRBD1. In germline, CDR1 is MNHEY, CDR2 SVGEGT. The length of the CDR3 is 14 residues. Trimming cost V 6 bases and J 3 bases; bases outside gene matches: 8. CDR3 sequence (DNA): TGTGCCAGCAGCGACAAAACAGGGGTCTACGAGCAGTACTTC. This codes for CASSDKTGVYEQYF.

The genes are TRBV27 and TRBJ2-2; D is perhaps TRBD1 or TRBD2 (5 bases each). The CDR3 totals 17 residues. CDR1 and CDR2 (germline): MNHEY, SMNVEV (reference sequence). With 2 bases removed from V and 1 base from J, the gap between germline ends came to 14 bases. The CDR3 bases are TGTGCCAGCAGTTTACGGGACCTCTGGGGGAACACCGGGGAGCTGTTTTTT. It specifies CASSLRDLWGNTGELFF.

The chain links TRBV6-2 or TRBV6-3 to TRBJ2-7; perhaps TRBD1 as D (5 bases). Deletions cut 2 bases from V and 4 bases from J, with 12 bases between. Germline V gene sequence: CDR1 MNHEY, CDR2 SVGEGT. CDR3 size: 14 residues. The CDR3 protein is CASSYRQQIYEQYF. CDR3 sequence (DNA): TGTGCCAGCAGTTACCGACAGCAGATTTACGAGCAGTACTTC.

This clonotype was seen only a few times. The chain combines TRBV18 with TRBJ2-7; 7 nucleotides align to TRBD2. V gave up 1 base and J gave up 5 bases; unmatched junction bases: 8. Germline-derived CDR1 and CDR2 are KGHSH and LQKENI. The CDR3 is made up of 15 amino acids. CDR3 in amino acids: CASSPLKAGEHEQYF. The CDR3 nucleotides read TGTGCCAGCTCACCACTCAAGGCGGGGGAGCACGAGCAGTACTTC.

This clonotype has at least ten counts. The chain couples TRBV6-4 to TRBJ2-1; 11 nucleotides agree with TRBD2. The CDR3 loop spans 19 amino acids. Germline CDR1 MRHNA, CDR2 SNTAGT. After removal of 10 bases from V and 5 bases from J, the junction contained 22 bases not matched to a gene. This chain's CDR3 is CATRRDKFSGRAPNNEQFF. DNA for the CDR3: TGTGCCACCAGACGGGACAAATTTAGCGGGAGGGCCCCAAACAATGAGCAGTTCTTC.

This clonotype was seen a handful of times. The rearrangement joins TRBV5-6 to TRBJ1-5; no clear D gene. The germline V and J ends were trimmed by 0 bases and 5 bases, with 9 bases remaining between them. The CDR3 has 14 amino acids. Per germline, CDR1 SGHDT and CDR2 YYEEEE. The CDR3 DNA reads TGTGCCAGCAGCTTGGCCAGCGGTTATCAGCCCCAGCATTTT. Translated, it gives CASSLASGYQPQHF.

This clonotype has a count of ten or more. The chain links TRBV6-6 to TRBJ1-4; 9 bases map to TRBD1. The germline CDR1 and CDR2 sequences are MNHNY and SVGAGI (reference sequence). The CDR3 has 13 residues. J gave up 2 bases and V 10 bases, and 2 bases lay outside the gene matches. CDR3 DNA sequence: TGTGCCACACAGGGGGCCACTAATGAAAAACTGTTTTTT. Amino acids: CATQGATNEKLFF.

The rearrangement uses TRBV5-6 and TRBJ2-3, with 11 bases identical to TRBD2. In germline, CDR1 is SGHDT, CDR2 YYEEEE. The CDR3 length is 22 residues. V lost 4 bases and J lost 2; bases outside the gene matches: 24. CDR3 in amino acids: CASSQHPTGTSGWFSITDTQYF. DNA of the CDR3: TGTGCCAGCAGCCAACATCCTACCGGGACTAGCGGTTGGTTTTCCATCACAGATACGCAGTATTTT.

This clonotype was seen only a few times. V usage is TRBV7-9 and J usage is TRBJ2-1; D call uncertain. Germline V gives CDR1 SEHNR, CDR2 FQNEAQ (reference sequence). This CDR3 spans 14 amino acids. V was shortened by 4 bases and J by 3 bases, with 10 bases between the two germline ends. For the CDR3, the DNA is TGTGCCAGCAGCTCCCTGGGTAGCTACAATGAGCAGTTCTTC. The encoded protein is CASSSLGSYNEQFF.

The V and J genes are TRBV29-1 and TRBJ1-2; 9 positions match TRBD1. The ends lost 7 bases at V and 3 bases at J; junction bases unmatched: 6. CDR1 and CDR2 from the germline V gene are SQVTM and ANQGSEA. This CDR3 comprises 13 residues. CDR3 DNA: TGCAGCGAAACAGGGGGCTTCGACTATGGCTACACCTTC. As protein: CSETGGFDYGYTF.

The sample holds a few counts of this clonotype. This rearrangement joins TRBV9 to TRBJ1-1; D is undetermined. Between the trimmed V and J ends, which lost 0 bases and 4 bases, there was a span of 10 bases. The CDR3 extends over 14 amino acids. Germline CDR1 is SGDLS and CDR2 is YYNGEE. The CDR3 loop is CASSVEDDSTEAFF. The DNA of the CDR3 is TGTGCCAGCAGCGTAGAGGATGATAGCACTGAAGCTTTCTTT.

This clonotype was picked up many times. The chain couples TRBV4-2 to TRBJ1-1, with TRBD1 as a possible D gene (5 bases). Trimming removed 2 bases at V and 4 bases at J, with 8 bases between. This CDR3 is 13 amino acids long. The germline V gene has CDR1 LGHNA and CDR2 YNFKEQ. The CDR3 DNA is TGTGCCAGCAGCCAACCCGGGGGCACTGAAGCTTTCTTT. Translating it yields CASSQPGGTEAFF.

This clonotype has just a few counts. The gene calls are TRBV12-3 or TRBV12-4 and TRBJ2-2; D is possibly TRBD2 (6 bases). The CDR3 contains 14 residues. V dropped 7 bases and J dropped 2 bases, with 11 bases sitting between them. The DNA for the CDR3 is TGTGCCAGCACGGTGGGGGGTAACACCGGGGAGCTGTTTTTT. Amino acid sequence: CASTVGGNTGELFF.

The gene calls are TRBV2 and TRBJ2-7, with D unclear. This CDR3 has 14 residues. V was trimmed by 0 bases and J by 2 bases, leaving 8 bases between them. The V gene's germline CDR1 is SNHLY and CDR2 FYNNEI. The CDR3 spells CASSEAQVAYEQYF. The CDR3 region has the DNA TGTGCCAGCAGTGAAGCGCAGGTAGCCTACGAGCAGTACTTC. Complete variable domain (other parts from reference TRBV2 and TRBJ2-7): EPEVTQTPSHQVTQMGQEVILRCVPISNHLYFYWYRQILGQKVEFLVSFYNNEISEKSEIFDDQFSVERPDGSNFTLKIRSTKLEDSAMYFCASSEAQVAYEQYFGPGTRLTVT.

In its sample, this clonotype was seen many times. V and J are TRBV20-1 and TRBJ2-7; TRBD2 matches at 11 bases. Per germline, CDR1 DFQATT and CDR2 SNEGSKA (reference sequence). V shed 0 bases, J shed 5 bases, and the junction held 9 bases outside the gene matches. The CDR3 runs 16 residues. In nucleotides, the CDR3 is TGCAGTGCTAGAGATAGCGGGAGGGCCTCAGTGAACGAGCAGTACTTC. This codes for CSARDSGRASVNEQYF.

The V and J genes are TRBV20-1 and TRBJ2-7, with D possibly TRBD1 on 6 matching bases. The CDR3 is made up of 15 amino acids. V was pared by 0 bases and J by 1 base, with 13 bases between. The V gene's germline CDR1 is DFQATT and CDR2 SNEGSKA (reference sequence). The DNA for the CDR3 is TGCAGTGCTAGAGATCAACAGGGTTTATCCTACGAGCAGTACTTC. Translating gives CSARDQQGLSYEQYF.

In its sample, this clonotype was seen a few times. The junction departs from the called germline gene at one end, perhaps through a read error. The chain employs TRBV7-7 and TRBJ2-2; the match to TRBD2 covers 11 bases. The CDR3 loop spans 19 amino acids. Looked up from germline, CDR1 is SSHAT and CDR2 is FNYEAQ (reference sequence). CDR3 coding DNA: TGTGCTAGCAGCCGGAATACCGGGACTAGCGGAGTCAACACCGGGGAGCTGTTTTTT. Protein product: CASSRNTGTSGVNTGELFF. Filled out from reference TRBV7-7 and TRBJ2-2, the complete variable domain reads GAGVSQSPRYKVTKRGQDVTLRCDPISSHATLYWYQQALGQGPEFLTYFNYEAQPDKSGLPSDRFSAERPEGSISTLTIQRTEQRDSAMYRCASSRNTGTSGVNTGELFFGEGSRLTVL.

The chain links TRBV2 to TRBJ2-1; 11 bases are a match to TRBD2. Per the germline V gene, CDR1 is SNHLY and CDR2 is FYNNEI. Trimming removed 5 bases from V and 8 bases from J; junction bases left unmatched: 17. There are 18 residues in the CDR3. CDR3 nucleotides: TGTGCCAGCAGTCCCATCCGGGCGACTAGCGGGGTTTTGGATGAGCAGTTCTTC. Encoded protein: CASSPIRATSGVLDEQFF.